This TCR beta chain was identified during a study of T cells in Graves' hyperthyroidism and ophthalmopathy. There are many counts of this clonotype. What it binds is unknown. J lost 4 bases, V lost 5 bases, and 5 bases had no gene match. Germline V gene data show CDR1 as SGHTA and CDR2 as FQGNSA. The CDR3 runs 14 residues. Amplified TCR beta CDR3 regions came from RNA transcripts. With the HTBI primer set, the TCR CDR3 went through a first round of RT-PCR. TCRdb analysed the multiplex PCR reads with MiXCR anew, one entry per CDR3 protein. Here the sample spans about 620,000 distinct CDR3 sequences, around 15% being singletons. Hyperthyroidism had been newly diagnosed in patients aged 18 to 65, and its duration was under 2 months. Clinical symptoms, serum thyroxine and TRAb, thyroid ultrasound and orbital computed tomography were used for the diagnoses. Study-level points and caveats: Blood samples included most of the expanded thyroid clonotypes exceeding 0.001. Progression to ophthalmopathy was predicted a median of approximately 6.4 months early.

This rearrangement joins TRBV7-2 to TRBJ2-7, with TRBD1 matching over 10 bases. The sequence came from a woman between 25 and 40 years old with Graves' hyperthyroidism. Sequenced: blood. The chain's CDR3 is CASSVDRGGYEQYF. CDR3 DNA: TGTGCCAGCAGCGTGGACAGGGGGGGATACGAGCAGTACTTC.